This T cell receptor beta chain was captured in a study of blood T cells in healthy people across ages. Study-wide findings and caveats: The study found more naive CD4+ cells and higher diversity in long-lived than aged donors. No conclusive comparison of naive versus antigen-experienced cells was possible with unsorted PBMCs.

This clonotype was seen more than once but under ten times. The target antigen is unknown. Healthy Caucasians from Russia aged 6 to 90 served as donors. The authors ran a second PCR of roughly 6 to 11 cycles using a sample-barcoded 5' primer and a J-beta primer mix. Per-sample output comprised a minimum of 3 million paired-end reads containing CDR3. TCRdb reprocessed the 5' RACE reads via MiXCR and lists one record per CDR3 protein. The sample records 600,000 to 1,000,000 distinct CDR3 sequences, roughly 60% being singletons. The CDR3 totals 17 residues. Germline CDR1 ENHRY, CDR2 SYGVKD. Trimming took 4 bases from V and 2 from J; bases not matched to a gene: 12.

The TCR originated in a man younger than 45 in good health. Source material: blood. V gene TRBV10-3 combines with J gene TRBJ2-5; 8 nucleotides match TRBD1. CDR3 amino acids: CAISVLPGQELQETQYF. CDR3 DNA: TGTGCCATCAGTGTGCTACCGGGACAGGAGCTTCAAGAGACCCAGTACTTC.